This T cell receptor (beta chain) came from a study of T cell responses to AZD1222 COVID-19 vaccine. The CDR3 spans 14 residues. The V end lost 4 bases, the J end lost 4 bases, and 14 bases lay between the germline ends. Germline-derived CDR1 and CDR2 are SGHRS and YFSETQ. On this clone: What it binds is not known.

Profiling relied on immunoSEQ multiplex PCR, and the TCRdb table lists in-frame clones only, not all of them. The sample lists fewer than 200,000 clones, 88% seen once, with less than 0.55% in the top ten. Study-level findings and limits: All repertoire sampling was performed exclusively after the peak T cell response. Variant regions that are unmutated are reportedly the target of nearly half of spike-specific TCRs. Vaccine-associated CD4 TCRs spanned spike, dominant at 160-218 and 743-854. Spike-specific TCR breadth and depth rose after two AZD1222 doses.

The sequences come from peripheral blood, collected on day 0 of AZD1222 vaccination. The chain has TRBV5-1 and TRBJ1-2; no reliable D call. This sequence was found in an adult in good health. CDR3: CASSPGSAGYGYTF. CDR3 nucleotide sequence: TGCGCCAGCAGCCCGGGGAGCGCGGGCTATGGCTACACCTTC.